One and the same sample provided the 23 T cell receptor beta chains below, sequenced in a study of neurological immune-mediated disorders. TCRdb reanalysed the 5' RACE reads using MiXCR and keeps one entry per CDR3 protein. The table records 30,000 to 45,000 distinct CDR3 sequences, approximately 5.1% of them present only once. What was sequenced was CD4+ T cells from blood. The receptors were sampled from a man aged 18 to 29 in good health.

This clonotype was seen many times. This chain's CDR3 is CAISEISGNEQFF. CDR3 in DNA: TGTGCCATCAGTGAGATTAGCGGCAATGAGCAGTTCTTC. V and J are TRBV10-3 and TRBJ2-1, with a weak D call TRBD2 (6 bases). V shed 2 bases and J shed 6 bases, with 8 bases lying between them. The CDR3 extends over 13 amino acids. Germline lookup yields CDR1 ENHRY and CDR2 SYGVKD.

J is TRBJ1-1 and V is TRBV18, with 7 positions matching TRBD1. Trimming at V came to 5 bases and at J to 0 bases, leaving 3 bases not matched to a gene. Germline assignment: CDR1 KGHSH and CDR2 LQKENI. The CDR3 spans 14 residues. The CDR3 sequence is CASSKTGLNTEAFF. The CDR3 DNA sequence: TGTGCCAGCTCAAAGACAGGGTTGAACACTGAAGCTTTCTTT.

The table lists this clonotype with a few counts. This chain connects TRBV15 to TRBJ1-6; D possibly corresponds to TRBD1 (5 bases). The germline V gene encodes CDR1 LNHNV and CDR2 YYDKDF (reference sequence). Trimming took 1 base from V and 14 from J, leaving 18 bases between them. The CDR3 contains 15 residues. This CDR3 reads CATSRAGAGQGSLHF. In DNA, the CDR3 is TGTGCCACCAGCAGAGCTGGGGCAGGGCAAGGGTCCCTCCACTTT.

This clonotype was recorded many times. The CDR3 sequence is CASSQVGREVPGYTF. Here the CDR3 DNA reads TGTGCCAGCAGCCAAGTCGGCAGGGAGGTTCCTGGCTACACCTTC. The J gene is TRBJ1-2, the V gene TRBV4-2; D perhaps matches TRBD1 (5 bases). Trimming removed 1 base at V and 7 bases at J, with 16 bases between. Germline loops: CDR1 LGHNA, CDR2 YNFKEQ. The CDR3 loop spans 15 amino acids.

This clonotype occurred many times. This chain links TRBV5-5 with TRBJ1-5, with D hard to call. Between the trimmed V and J ends, which lost 0 bases and 5 bases, there was a span of 12 bases. Per germline, CDR1 SGHKS and CDR2 YYEKEE (reference sequence). The CDR3 has 15 residues. As DNA, the CDR3 is TGTGCCAGCAGCTTGGACCTTAAGGACTATCAGCCCCAGCATTTT. Translated, it gives CASSLDLKDYQPQHF.

This clonotype appeared many times. The chain couples TRBV7-9 to TRBJ2-7, with D tentatively TRBD1 (6 bases). The CDR3 totals 15 residues. Germline CDR1 reads SEHNR; CDR2 reads FQNEAQ (reference sequence). Trimming removed 1 base at V and 7 bases at J, with 17 bases between. CDR3 region: CASSLVQGNSGEQYF. The CDR3 DNA is TGTGCCAGCAGCTTAGTCCAGGGGAACTCTGGGGAGCAGTACTTC.

In its sample, this clonotype was seen many times. J is TRBJ2-2 and V is TRBV12-3 or TRBV12-4; tentative D call: TRBD1 (5 bases). The CDR3 runs to 15 residues. V lost 6 bases, J lost 5 bases, and 16 bases lay in between. The CDR3 DNA sequence: TGTGCCAGCAGCCTCTCAGGCCGGACAACCGGGGAGCTGTTTTTT. As protein: CASSLSGRTTGELFF.

At least ten counts were recorded for this clonotype. The rearrangement links TRBV6-2 or TRBV6-3 to TRBJ1-5; D is ambiguous. CDR3 length equals 13 residues. V was clipped by 6 bases and J by 6 bases, with 12 bases between them. The germline V gene has CDR1 MNHEY and CDR2 SVGEGT. DNA for the CDR3: TGTGCCAGCAGCCCCAGTTTCGCTCAGCCCCAGCATTTT. Protein: CASSPSFAQPQHF.

The gene calls are TRBV20-1 and TRBJ2-5; D is unclear. The CDR3 is made up of 12 amino acids. Germline CDR1 and CDR2: DFQATT and SNEGSKA (reference sequence). V lost 3 bases and J 3 bases, leaving 8 bases between the germline ends. DNA for the CDR3: TGCAGTGCTAGGCTTCCAAAAGAGACCCAGTACTTC. It yields the protein CSARLPKETQYF.

In its sample, this clonotype was seen many times. The V call is TRBV4-2, the J call TRBJ1-2; possible D gene TRBD1, 5 bases. The V and J ends lost 0 bases and 4 bases respectively, with 24 bases between them. This CDR3 is 19 amino acids long. Germline-derived CDR1 and CDR2 are LGHNA and YNFKEQ. DNA of the CDR3: TGTGCCAGCAGCCAAGATCCGGGACTAGGGAGATCCGGTGCCTATGGCTACACCTTC. Protein sequence: CASSQDPGLGRSGAYGYTF.

Ten or more counts support this clonotype. Germline and junction disagree at one end, which may indicate a read error. This chain connects TRBV7-7 to TRBJ2-5; 7 nucleotides line up with TRBD2. The CDR3 totals 14 residues. From germline, CDR1 is SSHAT and CDR2 FNYEAQ (reference sequence). For the CDR3, the DNA is TGTGCTAGCAGCGTGGGGGGGTTTAAAGAGACCCAGTACTTC. This codes for CASSVGGFKETQYF.

In its sample, this clonotype was seen many times. V is TRBV6-1 and J is TRBJ2-5; TRBD2 is a possible D gene (6 bases). V was pared by 2 bases and J by 3 bases, with 13 bases between. The CDR3 has 15 residues. Germline V gene data show CDR1 as MNHNS and CDR2 as SASEGT. The CDR3 spells CASSESKGRKETQYF. CDR3 in DNA: TGTGCCAGCAGTGAAAGTAAAGGGAGGAAAGAGACCCAGTACTTC.

This clonotype came up many times. The V call is TRBV3-1, the J call TRBJ1-1; D remains ambiguous. The CDR3 runs 13 residues. The V gene lost 1 base and the J gene lost 1 base, with 4 bases spanning the gap. Germline lookup yields CDR1 LGHDT and CDR2 YNNKEL (reference sequence). CDR3 in amino acids: CASSQGRNTEAFF. In DNA form, the CDR3 reads TGTGCCAGCAGCCAAGGGAGGAACACTGAAGCTTTCTTT.

In its sample, this clonotype was seen many times. The genes are TRBV5-1 and TRBJ2-3, with a weak D call TRBD2 (6 bases). V lost 7 bases, J lost 1 base, and 19 bases lay in between. This CDR3 comprises 16 residues. Germline CDR1 SGHRS, CDR2 YFSETQ. As DNA, the CDR3 is TGCGCCAGCGTCAAACCCGGGAGTCGTCGCACAGATACGCAGTATTTT. This codes for CASVKPGSRRTDTQYF.

This clonotype ranks as medium-sized (0.01 to 0.1%). The chain joins TRBV20-1 to TRBJ1-1; TRBD1 matches at 7 bases. Germline CDR1 and CDR2: DFQATT and SNEGSKA (reference sequence). The CDR3 is 13 residues long. After removal of 5 bases from V and 5 bases from J, the junction contained 8 bases not matched to a gene. The CDR3 bases are TGCAGTGCTGAAATCCGGACAGGAACTGAAGCTTTCTTT. Its protein is CSAEIRTGTEAFF.

Of note for this clonotype: A junction boundary mismatches the germline segment, possibly from a read error. The rearrangement joins TRBV5-1 to TRBJ1-4; 8 bases line up with TRBD1. CDR3 length equals 14 residues. The germline CDR1 and CDR2 sequences are SGHRS and YFSETQ. CDR3 amino acids: CANSSGTGAGKLCF. As DNA, the CDR3 is TGCGCCAACAGCTCCGGGACAGGAGCTGGAAAACTGTGTTTT.

This clonotype was recorded at least ten times. J is TRBJ1-1 and V is TRBV12-3 or TRBV12-4; D not certain. The CDR3 consists of 14 residues. V lost 2 bases and J 0 bases, leaving 7 bases between the germline ends. The CDR3 DNA sequence: TGTGCCAGCAGTTTAACGGCTTTGAACACTGAAGCTTTCTTT. Its protein product is CASSLTALNTEAFF.

This clonotype is labeled medium-sized (0.01 to 0.1%). The chain is built from TRBV20-1 and TRBJ2-5, with TRBD2 matching over 12 bases. The trim removed 3 bases at V and 1 base at J, leaving 6 bases unmatched. The CDR3 has 16 amino acids. Germline lookup yields CDR1 DFQATT and CDR2 SNEGSKA (reference sequence). CDR3 amino acids: CSARPGLAGFQETQYF. The CDR3 nucleotides are TGCAGTGCTAGGCCCGGACTAGCGGGGTTCCAAGAGACCCAGTACTTC.

This clonotype came up many times. The V call is TRBV18, the J call TRBJ1-1; tentatively, D is TRBD1 (5 bases). The germline V and J ends were trimmed by 3 bases and 4 bases, with 9 bases remaining between them. Germline V CDR1 and CDR2: KGHSH, LQKENI. The CDR3 has 13 residues. Here the CDR3 DNA reads TGTGCCAGCTCACCCGCCGGGACCACTGAAGCTTTCTTT. It encodes CASSPAGTTEAFF.

This clonotype was detected many times. Written as DNA, the CDR3 is TGTGCCAGCAGTGAAAATCTGCTGGGGCTCAATGAGCAGTTCTTC. Encoded protein: CASSENLLGLNEQFF. The chain links TRBV6-1 to TRBJ2-1, with D possibly matching TRBD1 (5 bases). The CDR3 length is 15 residues. In germline, CDR1 is MNHNS, CDR2 SASEGT. The V end was cut by 2 bases, the J end by 6 bases, with 14 bases between.

This clonotype came up many times. This sequence joins TRBV3-1 and TRBJ2-3, with 12 bases that match TRBD2. This CDR3 contains 16 residues. V shed 1 base, J shed 10 bases, and the junction held 9 bases outside the gene matches. Germline CDR1 LGHDT, CDR2 YNNKEL (reference sequence). The CDR3 region is CASSQAASGGARSQYF. The CDR3 DNA is TGTGCCAGCAGCCAAGCTGCTAGCGGGGGGGCCCGATCGCAGTATTTT.

This clonotype was counted at least ten times. The chain recombines TRBV4-1 with TRBJ2-7; D remains unclear. Trimming removed 0 bases at V and 2 bases at J, with 8 bases between. The CDR3 is 14 amino acids. Germline V gene sequence: CDR1 MGHRA, CDR2 YSYEKL. Written as DNA, the CDR3 is TGCGCCAGCAGCCAAGAGGTTCAGGCCTACGAGCAGTACTTC. Its translation: CASSQEVQAYEQYF.

The table lists this clonotype with many counts. The chain recombines TRBV29-1 with TRBJ1-1, with D possibly TRBD1 on 5 matching bases. The CDR3 is 13 residues long. Looked up from germline, CDR1 is SQVTM and CDR2 is ANQGSEA. The V end was cut by 1 base, the J end by 1 base, with 7 bases between. CDR3 sequence reads: CSVEGQPNTEAFF. Here the CDR3 DNA reads TGCAGCGTTGAAGGACAGCCGAACACTGAAGCTTTCTTT.